Listed below are T cell receptor beta chains from one sample, sequenced in a study of blood T cell repertoires in COVID-19. TCRdb's copy holds only in-frame clones and misses some; the assay was immunoSEQ multiplex PCR. The data hold 330,000 or so clones, with 80% to 90% observed a single time. Sequenced input: PBMCs or T cells enriched from blood (not recorded which). The receptors here all came from a young man who had recovered from COVID-19. Each CDR3 is given with its conserved first and last residue. Fields, in order: V gene, clone size, D gene, J gene, CDR3 DNA, CDR3 protein. The D gene is left open where the match is weak. Size tells how often a clone was seen (once, few, many) or the class of an expanded clone, and some rows leave it out.

v_gene: TRBV5-8; abundance: -; d_gene: TRBD1; j_gene: TRBJ2-5; CDR3nt: TGTGCCAGCAGCTTGGGACAGGGGGCCACCCAAGAGACCCAGTACTTC; CDR3aa: CASSLGQGATQETQYF
v_gene: TRBV6-1; abundance: -; d_gene: -; j_gene: TRBJ2-5; CDR3nt: TGTGCCAGCAGTGAAGACGAGGGGGGGCCACAGACCCAGTACTTC; CDR3aa: CASSEDEGGPQTQYF
v_gene: TRBV13; abundance: -; d_gene: TRBD2; j_gene: TRBJ2-7; CDR3nt: TGTGCCAGCAGCTTAAACAGGGTTCTAGCGGGGGGAGGGACTGACGAGCAGTACTTC; CDR3aa: CASSLNRVLAGGGTDEQYF
v_gene: TRBV6-5; abundance: -; d_gene: -; j_gene: TRBJ2-5; CDR3nt: TGTGCCAGCAGTTACGGGGCTGAAAGTCAAGAGACCCAGTACTTC; CDR3aa: CASSYGAESQETQYF
v_gene: TRBV4-1; abundance: -; d_gene: TRBD1; j_gene: TRBJ1-1; CDR3nt: TGCGCCAGCAGCCAAGCATCCAGGGGGCACACTGAAGCTTTCTTT; CDR3aa: CASSQASRGHTEAFF
v_gene: TRBV24-1; abundance: -; d_gene: TRBD1; j_gene: TRBJ2-7; CDR3nt: TGTGCCACCAGGGGGGACAGCTCCTACGAGCAGTACTTC; CDR3aa: CATRGDSSYEQYF
v_gene: TRBV9; abundance: once; d_gene: -; j_gene: TRBJ1-6; CDR3nt: TGTGCCAGCAGCGTAGACGGGGGGCGCGGTTCACCCCTCCACTTT; CDR3aa: CASSVDGGRGSPLHF
v_gene: TRBV18; abundance: -; d_gene: -; j_gene: TRBJ1-1; CDR3nt: TGTGCCAGCTCACCACAGGGGTTGGCTGAAGCTTTCTTT; CDR3aa: CASSPQGLAEAFF
v_gene: TRBV30; abundance: -; d_gene: -; j_gene: TRBJ1-4; CDR3nt: TGTGCCTGGAGTCTGGCTGAGGCCGGGAAACTGTTTTTT; CDR3aa: CAWSLAEAGKLFF
v_gene: TRBV15; abundance: -; d_gene: TRBD1; j_gene: TRBJ2-5; CDR3nt: TGTGCCACCAGCAGAGCGGACAGGGGAAGAGAGACCCAGTACTTC; CDR3aa: CATSRADRGRETQYF
v_gene: TRBV6-2/TRBV6-3; abundance: -; d_gene: -; j_gene: TRBJ2-7; CDR3nt: TGTGCCAGCAGTGTCGTCCGAGAAGTCTCCTACGAGCAGTACTTC; CDR3aa: CASSVVREVSYEQYF
v_gene: TRBV18; abundance: once; d_gene: -; j_gene: TRBJ1-2; CDR3nt: TGTGCCAGCTCGGAAGGGGCCAACTATGGCTACACCTTC; CDR3aa: CASSEGANYGYTF
v_gene: TRBV5-4; abundance: many; d_gene: TRBD1; j_gene: TRBJ1-2; CDR3nt: TGTGCCAGCAGCTCGGGACGGGACAGACCCAACTTC; CDR3aa: CASSSGRDRPNF
v_gene: TRBV6-5; abundance: once; d_gene: TRBD2; j_gene: TRBJ2-3; CDR3nt: TGTGCCAGCAGTTTAGCGGGGGGGCGAAATACGCAGTATTTT; CDR3aa: CASSLAGGRNTQYF
v_gene: TRBV5-4; abundance: once; d_gene: -; j_gene: TRBJ2-1; CDR3nt: TGTGCCAGCAGCGCACCTAATACAGGGCTAGGTATTGGGAATGAGCAGTTCTTC; CDR3aa: CASSAPNTGLGIGNEQFF
v_gene: TRBV4-2; abundance: -; d_gene: -; j_gene: TRBJ1-5; CDR3nt: TGTGCCAGCAGCCAAGGGAAAGGACAGAATAGCAATCAGCCCCAGCATTTT; CDR3aa: CASSQGKGQNSNQPQHF
v_gene: TRBV5-6; abundance: -; d_gene: TRBD1; j_gene: TRBJ1-2; CDR3nt: TGTGCCAGCAGCCCTCGGGACAGGGCAGCCACTGGCTACACCTTC; CDR3aa: CASSPRDRAATGYTF
v_gene: TRBV29-1; abundance: once; d_gene: -; j_gene: TRBJ1-5; CDR3nt: TGCAGCGTTACCACAGGATTTAGCAATCAGCCCCAGCATTTT; CDR3aa: CSVTTGFSNQPQHF
v_gene: TRBV15; abundance: -; d_gene: TRBD1; j_gene: TRBJ2-1; CDR3nt: TGTGCCACCAGCAATATGGGACAGGGCGGCGAGCAGTTCTTC; CDR3aa: CATSNMGQGGEQFF
v_gene: TRBV28; abundance: once; d_gene: -; j_gene: TRBJ1-1; CDR3nt: TGTGCCAGCAGTTTTTGGGTTAGCCCTGAAGCTTTCTTT; CDR3aa: CASSFWVSPEAFF
v_gene: TRBV21-1; abundance: -; d_gene: -; j_gene: TRBJ2-4; CDR3nt: TGTGCCAGCAGCAAATTCCATAGGAGGTTAGCCAAAAACATTCAGTACTTC; CDR3aa: CASSKFHRRLAKNIQYF
v_gene: TRBV12-3/TRBV12-4; abundance: -; d_gene: -; j_gene: TRBJ2-2; CDR3nt: TGTGCCAGCACCCGGGGGGCTGACGGGGAGCTGTTTTTT; CDR3aa: CASTRGADGELFF
v_gene: TRBV6-2/TRBV6-3; abundance: -; d_gene: TRBD1; j_gene: TRBJ1-1; CDR3nt: TGTGCCAGCAGCTTGGGACAGCCGAACACTGAAGCTTTCTTT; CDR3aa: CASSLGQPNTEAFF
v_gene: TRBV10-3; abundance: -; d_gene: -; j_gene: TRBJ2-1; CDR3nt: TGTGCCATCAGTGAGTTTCAGGGCAATGAGCAGTTCTTC; CDR3aa: CAISEFQGNEQFF
v_gene: TRBV2; abundance: -; d_gene: TRBD1; j_gene: TRBJ2-7; CDR3nt: TGTGCCAGCGTTATCGGGACAGGGGGGTCCTACGAGCAGTACTTC; CDR3aa: CASVIGTGGSYEQYF
v_gene: TRBV25-1; abundance: -; d_gene: TRBD1; j_gene: TRBJ2-2; CDR3nt: TGTGCCAGCAGTAAGGGGACAGGCGGGGAGCTGTTTTTT; CDR3aa: CASSKGTGGELFF
v_gene: TRBV18; abundance: -; d_gene: TRBD1; j_gene: TRBJ1-1; CDR3nt: TGTGCCAGCTCACCAGGGACAGCCGAAGCTTTCTTT; CDR3aa: CASSPGTAEAFF
v_gene: TRBV14; abundance: -; d_gene: -; j_gene: TRBJ1-2; CDR3nt: TGTGCCAGCAGCCTATCAGCAGGCACTTACTATGGCTACACCTTC; CDR3aa: CASSLSAGTYYGYTF
v_gene: TRBV9; abundance: -; d_gene: TRBD1; j_gene: TRBJ1-6; CDR3nt: TGTGCCAGCAGCGTCGCAGGGGGCACGAATTCACCCCTCCACTTT; CDR3aa: CASSVAGGTNSPLHF
v_gene: TRBV6-5; abundance: -; d_gene: -; j_gene: TRBJ1-5; CDR3nt: TGTGCCAGCAGTTCCTCGGTCTACAATCAGCCCCAGCATTTT; CDR3aa: CASSSSVYNQPQHF
v_gene: TRBV4-1; abundance: -; d_gene: -; j_gene: TRBJ2-1; CDR3nt: TGCGCCAGCAGCCAAAGCGGGTTGAGCTCCTACAATGAGCAGTTCTTC; CDR3aa: CASSQSGLSSYNEQFF
v_gene: TRBV4-1; abundance: once; d_gene: -; j_gene: TRBJ2-7; CDR3nt: TGCGCCAGCAGCCAAGATGTCGGGACTGAAGAGTACGAGCAGTACTTC; CDR3aa: CASSQDVGTEEYEQYF
v_gene: TRBV18; abundance: -; d_gene: -; j_gene: TRBJ2-3; CDR3nt: TGTGCCAGCTCACCGCTGGGAGCGACCGATACGCAGTATTTT; CDR3aa: CASSPLGATDTQYF
v_gene: TRBV9; abundance: -; d_gene: TRBD1; j_gene: TRBJ2-2; CDR3nt: TGTGCCAGCAGCGCCCCTTCCCTCAGGGGGTACGGGGAGCTGTTTTTT; CDR3aa: CASSAPSLRGYGELFF
v_gene: TRBV25-1; abundance: -; d_gene: -; j_gene: TRBJ1-2; CDR3nt: TGTGCCAGCAGTGACCACGCAGGGGTCTCTAACTATGGCTACACCTTC; CDR3aa: CASSDHAGVSNYGYTF
v_gene: TRBV4-1; abundance: -; d_gene: -; j_gene: TRBJ2-6; CDR3nt: TGCGCCAGCAGCCATACCGCCAGAAGGGCCAACGTCCTGACTTTC; CDR3aa: CASSHTARRANVLTF
v_gene: TRBV5-4; abundance: -; d_gene: -; j_gene: TRBJ2-5; CDR3nt: TGTGCCAGCAGCCCTGGCACATACCCTTCACCCGAGACCCAGTACTTC; CDR3aa: CASSPGTYPSPETQYF
v_gene: TRBV19; abundance: -; d_gene: TRBD1; j_gene: TRBJ1-5; CDR3nt: TGTGCCAGTAGGGCGACAGGGGAGGGCAATAGCAATCAGCCCCAGCATTTT; CDR3aa: CASRATGEGNSNQPQHF
v_gene: TRBV6-5; abundance: -; d_gene: TRBD1; j_gene: TRBJ2-7; CDR3nt: TGTGCCAGCAGCAACAGGGGCGGCGACGAGCAGTACTTC; CDR3aa: CASSNRGGDEQYF
v_gene: TRBV9; abundance: once; d_gene: TRBD2; j_gene: TRBJ2-3; CDR3nt: TGTGCCAGCAGCGTAGAAGATGGGGGGACTAGCGTGTTAGATACGCAGTATTTT; CDR3aa: CASSVEDGGTSVLDTQYF
v_gene: TRBV7-6; abundance: few; d_gene: -; j_gene: TRBJ2-1; CDR3nt: TGTGCCAGCAGCTTAGCACGGGGGAATGAGCAGTTCTTC; CDR3aa: CASSLARGNEQFF
v_gene: TRBV9; abundance: few; d_gene: TRBD2; j_gene: TRBJ2-7; CDR3nt: TGTGCCAGCAGCGTAGTAGCGGGGGCCTACGAGCAGTACTTC; CDR3aa: CASSVVAGAYEQYF
v_gene: TRBV5-1; abundance: -; d_gene: TRBD2; j_gene: TRBJ2-7; CDR3nt: TGCGCCAGCAGCGATAGCGGGGGAACCTACGAGCAGTACTTC; CDR3aa: CASSDSGGTYEQYF